Sequencing of this T cell receptor (beta chain) was carried out in a study of blood T cell repertoires in COVID-19. About the study: From the United States, Italy and Spain came samples of acute and convalescent COVID-19. T cells, B-cell-depleted T cells, or PBMCs provided the cDNA or gDNA that served as material.

Germline V gene lookup returns CDR1 SGHRS and CDR2 YFSETQ. The junction had 3 bases not matched to a gene; V was cut back by 1 base and J by 4 bases. This CDR3 is 15 amino acids long. The data were produced by immunoSEQ multiplex PCR, yet TCRdb's version contains in-frame clones alone and is incomplete. The sample lists about 200,000 clones; more than 85% were seen once. The rearrangement uses TRBV5-1 and TRBJ1-3, with 9 bases that match TRBD1. The source of this sequence is a man aged 60 to 75 with acute or convalescent COVID-19. Sequencing input: peripheral blood. The CDR3: CASSLQQGAGNTIYF. CDR3 nucleotides: TGCGCCAGCAGCTTGCAACAGGGGGCCGGAAACACCATATATTTT.